The 19 T cell receptor beta chains reported below all come from one sample, sequenced in a study of sequential checkpoint blockade in melanoma. Treatment indicated: randomized to nivolumab then ipilimumab (arm A) or the reverse (arm B). TCRdb keeps only in-frame clones here, not all; method: immunoSEQ multiplex PCR. This table holds fewer than 15,000 clones, about three quarters found once. This specimen consisted of CD8+ T cells sorted from blood (inferred from file names), obtained from a patient given nivolumab and ipilimumab in sequence. These receptors were taken from a human donor with melanoma.

This clone turned up a few times. The V and J genes are TRBV9 and TRBJ2-7, with D perhaps TRBD1 (6 bases). Trimming took off 4 bases at V and 5 bases at J, with 16 bases between the two ends. Germline CDR1 is SGDLS and CDR2 is YYNGEE. The length of the CDR3 is 14 residues. The CDR3 sequence is CASSLSGAPHEQYF. DNA of the CDR3: TGTGCCAGCAGCTTGTCAGGGGCGCCCCACGAGCAGTACTTC.

The chain employs TRBV7-6 and TRBJ1-1, with TRBD1 matching 8 bases. The CDR3 is made up of 15 amino acids. CDR1 and CDR2 (germline): SGHVS, FNYEAQ. Unmatched junction bases numbered 6, after V lost 2 bases and J lost 4 bases. The CDR3 nucleotides are TGTGCCAGCAGCTTAACACAGGGGGACGGCACTGAAGCTTTCTTT. Protein: CASSLTQGDGTEAFF.

The chain employs TRBV5-6 and TRBJ2-1; 16 bases agree with TRBD2. CDR3 length: 18 amino acids. The V gene end was trimmed by 4 bases and the J gene end by 6 bases; junction bases not matched to a gene: 10. Germline V lookup: CDR1 SGHDT, CDR2 YYEEEE. This chain's CDR3 is CASSPGLAGGPRGNEQFF. In DNA form, the CDR3 reads TGTGCCAGCAGCCCGGGACTAGCGGGAGGGCCAAGAGGCAATGAGCAGTTCTTC.

This clone was seen only a few times. V and J are TRBV5-4 and TRBJ2-1, with 8 bases that match TRBD2. J lost 8 bases, V lost 3 bases, and 16 bases had no gene match. The CDR3 covers 17 residues. Germline V gene sequence: CDR1 SGHNT, CDR2 YYREEE (reference sequence). The CDR3 loop is CASSSTGLAAGGDEQFF. In DNA form, the CDR3 reads TGTGCCAGCAGCTCCACGGGGCTAGCGGCCGGGGGGGATGAGCAGTTCTTC.

The rearrangement uses TRBV4-1 and TRBJ2-7, with 12 bases identical to TRBD2. CDR1 MGHRA and CDR2 YSYEKL come from the germline V gene. The junction had 3 bases not matched to a gene; V was cut back by 0 bases and J by 3 bases. This CDR3 is built from 16 residues. Here the CDR3 reads CASSQDPSGRVYEQYF. The CDR3 nucleotides are TGCGCCAGCAGCCAAGACCCTAGCGGGAGGGTCTACGAGCAGTACTTC.

The sample holds one count of this clone. The rearrangement joins TRBV6-5 to TRBJ1-5, with D possibly matching TRBD1 (6 bases). V lost 7 bases, J lost 0 bases, and 10 bases lay in between. The CDR3 has 14 amino acids. Germline V gene lookup returns CDR1 MNHEY and CDR2 SVGAGI. In DNA, the CDR3 is TGTGCCAGCAAAGGGGGAAATAGCAATCAGCCCCAGCATTTT. Protein product: CASKGGNSNQPQHF.

The gene calls are TRBV5-1 and TRBJ2-1; D possibly corresponds to TRBD1 (7 bases). CDR3 size: 15 residues. Trimming took 4 bases from V and 7 from J, leaving 18 bases between them. Looked up from germline, CDR1 is SGHRS and CDR2 is YFSETQ. The CDR3 DNA reads TGCGCCAGCAGCCCGGGTTTCGCAGGGGGGAATGAGCAGTTCTTC. This codes for CASSPGFAGGNEQFF. The entire variable domain, with the rest obtained from reference TRBV5-1 and TRBJ2-1, is as follows: KAGVTQTPRYLIKTRGQQVTLSCSPISGHRSVSWYQQTPGQGLQFLFEYFSETQRNKGNFPGRFSGRQFSNSRSEMNVSTLELGDSALYLCASSPGFAGGNEQFFGPGTRLTVL.

J is TRBJ2-2 and V is TRBV11-1; a weak D match, TRBD2 (5 bases). This CDR3 is 14 amino acids long. Trimming took 4 bases from V and 6 from J, leaving 12 bases between them. Germline CDR1 and CDR2: SGHAT and FQDESV (reference sequence). The CDR3 region is CASSSTRSAGELFF. The DNA of the CDR3 is TGTGCCAGCAGCTCTACTAGGTCTGCCGGGGAGCTGTTTTTT.

V gene TRBV6-1 combines with J gene TRBJ2-5; 8 positions match TRBD2. This CDR3 is 17 amino acids long. V lost 4 bases, J lost 5 bases, and 15 bases stayed unmatched. Germline V gene data show CDR1 as MNHNS and CDR2 as SASEGT. The CDR3 is CASSARSRGGPEETQYF. As DNA, the CDR3 is TGTGCCAGCAGTGCAAGATCCCGGGGGGGACCGGAGGAGACCCAGTACTTC.

The chain carries TRBV27 and TRBJ2-3, with 10 nucleotides matching TRBD2. The length of the CDR3 is 14 residues. CDR1 is MNHEY and CDR2 is SMNVEV in the germline V gene (reference sequence). V was clipped by 4 bases and J by 4 bases; unmatched bases: 2. The CDR3 DNA follows: TGTGCCAGCAGTTCGACTAGCGGGTCAGATACGCAGTATTTT. Its translation is CASSSTSGSDTQYF.

CDR3 in amino acids: CASSPGQGPSSYEQYF. The CDR3 DNA follows: TGTGCCAGCTCACCGGGACAGGGTCCGAGCTCCTACGAGCAGTACTTC. This chain joins TRBV18 and TRBJ2-7; 9 positions match TRBD1. This CDR3 contains 16 residues. Germline CDR1 reads KGHSH; CDR2 reads LQKENI. V lost 3 bases, J lost 0 bases, and 6 bases stayed unmatched.

The gene calls are TRBV29-1 and TRBJ1-1, with TRBD1 identical over 7 bases. The germline V gene has CDR1 SQVTM and CDR2 ANQGSEA. The CDR3 totals 13 residues. J was trimmed by 2 bases and V by 3 bases; bases with no gene match: 3. In nucleotides, the CDR3 is TGCAGCGTTGATCGGACAGGAAACACTGAAGCTTTCTTT. It specifies CSVDRTGNTEAFF.

This clone showed up just a few times. The chain combines TRBV7-9 with TRBJ1-5, with D perhaps TRBD1 (6 bases). This CDR3 contains 15 residues. CDR1 SEHNR and CDR2 FQNEAQ come from the germline V gene (reference sequence). V was shortened by 3 bases and J by 3 bases, with 12 bases between the two germline ends. Here the CDR3 reads CASSFFSGDNQPQHF. CDR3 bases: TGTGCCAGCAGCTTTTTTTCAGGGGACAATCAGCCCCAGCATTTT.

This clone turned up a few times. The rearrangement links TRBV28 to TRBJ2-3, with TRBD2 matching over 11 bases. V shed 3 bases, J shed 6 bases, and the junction held 17 bases outside the gene matches. Germline V gene sequence: CDR1 MDHEN, CDR2 SYDVKM. This CDR3 has 19 residues. Written as DNA, the CDR3 is TGTGCCAGCAGTTTCCCTCTTATCCCGACTAGCGGGATCCGGGATACGCAGTATTTT. It is translated as CASSFPLIPTSGIRDTQYF. The complete variable domain, with remaining parts taken from reference TRBV28 and TRBJ2-3, reads DVKVTQSSRYLVKRTGEKVFLECVQDMDHENMFWYRQDPGLGLRLIYFSYDVKMKEKGDIPEGYSVSREKKERFSLILESASTNQTSMYLCASSFPLIPTSGIRDTQYFGPGTRLTVL.

The chain links TRBV15 to TRBJ1-2; 7 bases line up with TRBD1. CDR1 is LNHNV and CDR2 is YYDKDF in the germline V gene (reference sequence). This CDR3 has 13 amino acids. Losses at the gene ends were 7 bases for V and 6 bases for J; bases not matched to a gene: 8. The CDR3: CATTHQDRHGYTF. The CDR3, as DNA: TGTGCCACCACTCACCAGGACAGGCATGGCTACACCTTC.

This chain connects TRBV5-4 to TRBJ2-7, with D perhaps TRBD2 (6 bases). Germline V gene sequence: CDR1 SGHNT, CDR2 YYREEE (reference sequence). The V gene lost 3 bases and the J gene lost 3 bases, with 16 bases spanning the gap. CDR3 length equals 15 residues. The CDR3 DNA reads as TGTGCCAGCAGCTCGTCTAGCGATAGGTTCTACGAGCAGTACTTC. Its translation is CASSSSSDRFYEQYF.

This clone occurred a few times. The chain is built from TRBV4-1 and TRBJ2-3; 14 nucleotides align to TRBD2. The ends lost 3 bases at V and 3 bases at J; junction bases unmatched: 5. The CDR3 covers 17 residues. Germline assignment: CDR1 MGHRA and CDR2 YSYEKL. The CDR3 region has the DNA TGCGCCAGCAGCCAGGCGGGACTAGCGGGAGATACAGATACGCAGTATTTT. It is translated as CASSQAGLAGDTDTQYF.

This chain connects TRBV4-1 to TRBJ2-3; TRBD2 matches 9 bases. The CDR3 sequence is 14 residues long. CDR1 is MGHRA and CDR2 is YSYEKL in the germline V gene. The trim removed 8 bases at V and 2 bases at J, leaving 5 bases unmatched. CDR3 nucleotides: TGCGCCAGCTCGCTAGCGGGATTCACAGATACGCAGTATTTT. Its protein product is CASSLAGFTDTQYF.

This chain connects TRBV27 to TRBJ2-5; 8 positions match TRBD1. The germline V gene has CDR1 MNHEY and CDR2 SMNVEV (reference sequence). With V trimmed by 5 bases and J by 0 bases, 2 bases remained unmatched. The CDR3 is 14 residues long. The CDR3 nucleotides read TGTGCCAGCAGTCTACAGGGGGACCAAGAGACCCAGTACTTC. As protein: CASSLQGDQETQYF.